Sequencing of this T cell receptor (beta chain) was carried out in a study of shared clonotypes between healthy human individuals (dated by TCRdb to the early 2020s). Broadly, across the study: The cohort included three men and a couple of women between 18 and 49 years of age. To estimate repertoire size and how much clonotype sharing occurs between individuals, the study deeply sequenced the blood TCR repertoires of 5 or 6 healthy adults. To increase sequencing depth and limit assay-specific biases, TCR repertoire library preparation and sequencing were carried out by different laboratories using diverse techniques. For each donor, CD4 naive and CD4 memory were each run on three plates, CD8 naive on two plates, and CD8 memory on one plate. Leukapheresis yielded between about 0.85 and 10 billion PBMCs per donor.

What the study reported, not specific to this receptor: Sampling was limited to blood, and TCR repertoires in tissue likely differ from TCR repertoires in blood. Because the study included a small number of donors, the genetic and exposure-history diversity represented was limited. Even with the large sequencing depth, rarefaction of the sorted-subset datasets indicated that sequencing was incomplete. Clonotypes shared by all four sorted-subset donors showed higher generation probabilities than non-shared clonotypes. Larger estimated clonotype richness was generally found for naive subsets than for memory subsets. Pairwise subsampling led to the expectation that sequencing depth would affect the degree of clonotype sharing among donors. Around 5% of naive CD4, 3.5% of naive CD8, roughly 2.4% of memory CD4, and about 0.4% of memory CD8 clonotypes were shared across a few donors.

Using the deep immunoSEQ assay, multiplex PCR amplified TCR CDR3 regions from genomic DNA. Genomic DNA extracted from each cell subset was distributed evenly over all wells of several immunoSEQ 96-well plates, and each plate served as one replicate. For sorted subsets, about 200 ng genomic DNA, equal to about 30,000 T cell genomes, was loaded into each replicate PCR. Purified libraries were quantified with a Qubit 3.0 fluorometer, sized on a Bioanalyzer 2100, and re-quantified with the KAPA Library Quantification kit. Every immunoSEQ 96-well plate was sequenced on a separate single-read 150-cycle Illumina NextSeq 550 flow cell. In the paper's pipeline: Because only junctional sequences without quality scores were contained in the immunoSEQ output, filtering matching that applied to full-length reads could not be performed. Sequences were annotated with PyIR, a Python wrapper for IgBLAST v1.9, and V/J genes and CDR3 were assigned using IMGT germline references. Reads were filtered out if the reads had weak V/J assignments (E-value above 1e-6), no CDR3, stop codons, out-of-frame junctions, or ambiguous translated residues. A V3J clonotype was defined by an identical inferred V gene, J gene, and CDR3 amino acid sequence. Percentage overlap between repertoires was calculated by dividing the number of shared unique clonotypes by the size of the smaller repertoire. Richness of each repertoire was evaluated using RTK rarefaction, the Chao1 estimator, and Recon v2.1 estimates of unobserved clonotypes. Generation probabilities for all TCRbeta clonotypes obtained by the gDNA method from a handful of donors were computed using OLGA. In TCRdb, the immuneACCESS table is reduced to in-frame sequences with V and J assigned. These tables do not hold every clone; where another copy was compared, an unresolved V gene accounts for under half, and the others remain unexplained. V, J and clone size derive from that table, while D and trimming were established from the DNA sequence. Across this sample there are about 2 million clones, with about 94% seen only once. Roughly 1.1% of the sample rests with the top ten.

CD8 naive samples consisted of CD45RO-negative cells that were positively selected for CCR7, yielding a CD45RA+CCR7+ population without TemRA cells. The donors were healthy, HIV-negative adults who had no recently reported acute infections or vaccinations. Every donor was a Caucasian adult residing in Nashville, Tennessee, USA. After blood collection by leukapheresis, PBMCs were isolated using Ficoll-Histopaque density gradient centrifugation and then cryopreserved in the vapor phase of liquid nitrogen. Analytical flow cytometry was used to check the purity and quantity of every magnetically sorted T cell population. From each sorted fraction, genomic DNA was isolated and quantified by UV absorbance on a Nanodrop 2000c. As to this clone: Its antigen is still unknown. No qualities accompany the bases; no much larger clone lies one base away. The same CDR3 also results from other DNA sequences found in this sample.

CDR1 and CDR2 were assigned from the germline V gene (reference sequence) as GTSNPN and SVGIG. Trimming removed 0 bases from V and 0 bases from J, leaving 9 bases between the germline ends. The CDR3 starts with the cysteine, ends with the phenylalanine, and has 15 residues. Only the CDR3 DNA stays, 45 bases, in frame from base 1. This clonotype was obtained from a man younger than 35 in good health. The rearranged segments are TRBV30 and TRBJ1-5; TRBD1 is a possible D gene, resting on 6 matching bases. Specimen: naive CD8+ T cells sorted from blood. The cell subset or site label on this specimen signifies: CD45RA+CCR7+. The base sequence is TGTGCCTGGAGTGTACTGGGGGCTAGCAATCAGCCCCAGCATTTT. Its protein product is CAWSVLGASNQPQHF.